This T cell receptor beta chain was observed in a study of T cell responses to AZD1222 COVID-19 vaccine. Regarding the study as a whole: Only six AZD1222 recipients tested seropositive at baseline.

This CDR3 is built from 13 residues. The germline gives CDR1 MNHNS, CDR2 SASEGT. V was clipped by 0 bases and J by 8 bases, with 8 bases between them. Only in-frame clones appear in the TCRdb table, and some are missing; sequencing was by immunoSEQ multiplex PCR. The sample includes fewer than 150,000 clones, roughly 92% of them seen just once. A remark on this clone: Its antigen remains unidentified.

V gene TRBV6-1 combines with J gene TRBJ2-1; D remains unclear. This clonotype originated in an adult in good health. The sample in question was peripheral blood, obtained on day 0 of AZD1222 vaccination. In DNA form, the CDR3 reads TGTGCCAGCAGTGAAGCGCGCTGGGATGAGCAGTTCTTC. Protein product: CASSEARWDEQFF.